This TCR beta chain is drawn from a study of patients and donors after allogeneic stem cell transplantation. This clonotype has only a few counts. TCRdb redid the calling of the RT-PCR reads with MiXCR, one entry per CDR3 protein. In the table there are about 960,000 distinct CDR3 sequences, 18% of which are singletons. V lost 6 bases, J lost 2 bases, and 10 bases lay in between. The germline gives CDR1 LNHNV, CDR2 YYDKDF (reference sequence). The CDR3 extends over 13 amino acids. The sequenced sample was blood, either unsorted or a sorted T cell fraction (not recorded which). This chain links TRBV15 with TRBJ1-1, with D unresolved. The clonotype originates from a human donor who was either an allogeneic HSCT recipient or a stem cell or donor lymphocyte infusion donor (not recorded which). It is not recorded whose cells these are; they may come from a transplant donor. CDR3 DNA sequence: TGTGCCACCAGTTCTGTAGAAAACACTGAAGCTTTCTTT. Amino acids: CATSSVENTEAFF.